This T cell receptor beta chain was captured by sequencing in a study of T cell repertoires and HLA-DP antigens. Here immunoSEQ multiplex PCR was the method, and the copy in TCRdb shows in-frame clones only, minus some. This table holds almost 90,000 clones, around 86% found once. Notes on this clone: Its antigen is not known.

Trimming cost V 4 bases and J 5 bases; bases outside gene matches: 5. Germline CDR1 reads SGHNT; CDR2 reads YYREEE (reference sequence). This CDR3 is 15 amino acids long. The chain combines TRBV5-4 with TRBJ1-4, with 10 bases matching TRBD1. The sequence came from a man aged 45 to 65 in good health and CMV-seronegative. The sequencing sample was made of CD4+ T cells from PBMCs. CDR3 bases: TGTGCCAGCAGCACGCGGACAGGGGGGAATGAAAAACTGTTTTTT. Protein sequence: CASSTRTGGNEKLFF. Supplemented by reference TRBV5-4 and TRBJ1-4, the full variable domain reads ETGVTQSPTHLIKTRGQQVTLRCSSQSGHNTVSWYQQALGQGPQFIFQYYREEENGRGNFPPRFSGLQFPNYSSELNVNALELDDSALYLCASSTRTGGNEKLFFGSGTQLSVL.